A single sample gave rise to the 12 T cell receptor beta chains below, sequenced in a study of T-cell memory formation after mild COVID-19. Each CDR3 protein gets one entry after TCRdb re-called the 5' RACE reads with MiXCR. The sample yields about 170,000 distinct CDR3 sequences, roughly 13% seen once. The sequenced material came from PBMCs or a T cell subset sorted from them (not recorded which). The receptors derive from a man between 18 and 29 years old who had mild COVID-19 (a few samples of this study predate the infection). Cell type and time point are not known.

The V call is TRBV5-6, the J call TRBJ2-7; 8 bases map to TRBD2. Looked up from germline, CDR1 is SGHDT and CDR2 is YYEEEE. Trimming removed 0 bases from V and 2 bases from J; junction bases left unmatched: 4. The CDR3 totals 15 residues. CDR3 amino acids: CASSLERGITYEQYF. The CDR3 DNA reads TGTGCCAGCAGCTTGGAGCGGGGGATAACCTACGAGCAGTACTTC. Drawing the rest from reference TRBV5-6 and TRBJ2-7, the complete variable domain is DAGVTQSPTHLIKTRGQQVTLRCSPKSGHDTVSWYQQALGQGPQFIFQYYEEEERQRGNFPDRFSGHQFPNYSSELNVNALLLGDSALYLCASSLERGITYEQYFGPGTRLTVT.

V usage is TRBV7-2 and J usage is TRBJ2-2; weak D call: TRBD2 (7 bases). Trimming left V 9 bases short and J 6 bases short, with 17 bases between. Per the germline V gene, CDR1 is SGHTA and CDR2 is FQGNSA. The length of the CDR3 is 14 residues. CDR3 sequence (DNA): TGTGCCAGTAGGGGGGGAGGCCCGCCCGGGGAGCTGTTTTTT. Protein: CASRGGGPPGELFF.

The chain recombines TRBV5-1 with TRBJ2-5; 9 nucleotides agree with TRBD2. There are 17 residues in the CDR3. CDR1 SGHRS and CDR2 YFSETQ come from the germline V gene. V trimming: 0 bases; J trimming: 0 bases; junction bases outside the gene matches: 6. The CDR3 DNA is TGCGCCAGCAGCTTGGATTTTAGCGGGGGCTACCAAGAGACCCAGTACTTC. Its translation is CASSLDFSGGYQETQYF. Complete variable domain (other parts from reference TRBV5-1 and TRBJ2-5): KAGVTQTPRYLIKTRGQQVTLSCSPISGHRSVSWYQQTPGQGLQFLFEYFSETQRNKGNFPGRFSGRQFSNSRSEMNVSTLELGDSALYLCASSLDFSGGYQETQYFGPGTRLLVL.

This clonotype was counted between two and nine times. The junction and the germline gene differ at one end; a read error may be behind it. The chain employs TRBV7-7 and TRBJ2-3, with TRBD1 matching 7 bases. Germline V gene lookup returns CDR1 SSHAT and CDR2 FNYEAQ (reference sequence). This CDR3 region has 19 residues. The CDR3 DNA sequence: TGTGCTAGCAGCCCACCGTCCCGGGACAGACCAGCTAGCACAGATACGCAGTATTTT. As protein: CASSPPSRDRPASTDTQYF.

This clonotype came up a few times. CDR3 protein: CAWSVGGDEQFF. The DNA of the CDR3 is TGTGCCTGGAGTGTAGGCGGGGATGAGCAGTTCTTC. The V call is TRBV30, the J call TRBJ2-1; D is perhaps TRBD2 (6 bases). CDR3 length equals 12 residues. V was trimmed by 0 bases and J by 8 bases, leaving 8 bases between them. The germline V gene has CDR1 GTSNPN and CDR2 SVGIG (reference sequence).

The DNA of the CDR3 is TGCAGTGCTAGAGGGGAGACAGGTCCTCCCTACGAGCAGTACTTC. Protein product: CSARGETGPPYEQYF. This chain connects TRBV20-1 to TRBJ2-7; TRBD1 is a possible D gene (6 bases). Trimming cost V 1 base and J 2 bases, with 15 bases left between them. Looked up from germline, CDR1 is DFQATT and CDR2 is SNEGSKA (reference sequence). This CDR3 region has 15 residues.

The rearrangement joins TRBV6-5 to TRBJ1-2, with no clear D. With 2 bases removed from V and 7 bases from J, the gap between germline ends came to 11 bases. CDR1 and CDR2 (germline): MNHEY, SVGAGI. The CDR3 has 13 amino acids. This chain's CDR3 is CASSYGTPPGYTF. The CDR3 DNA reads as TGTGCCAGCAGTTACGGCACACCGCCTGGCTACACCTTC.

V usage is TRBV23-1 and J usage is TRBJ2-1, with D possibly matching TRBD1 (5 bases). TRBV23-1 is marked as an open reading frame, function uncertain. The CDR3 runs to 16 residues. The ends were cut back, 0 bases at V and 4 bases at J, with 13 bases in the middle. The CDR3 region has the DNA TGCGCCAGCAGTCAATCGAACAGGCGAGGTTACAATGAGCAGTTCTTC. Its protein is CASSQSNRRGYNEQFF.

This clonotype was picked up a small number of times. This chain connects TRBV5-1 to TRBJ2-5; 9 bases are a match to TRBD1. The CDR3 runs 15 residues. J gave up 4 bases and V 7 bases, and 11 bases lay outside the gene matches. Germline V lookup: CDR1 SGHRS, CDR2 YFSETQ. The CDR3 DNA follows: TGCGCCAGCCGTCCAGCCGGGACAGGGTTAGAGACCCAGTACTTC. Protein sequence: CASRPAGTGLETQYF.

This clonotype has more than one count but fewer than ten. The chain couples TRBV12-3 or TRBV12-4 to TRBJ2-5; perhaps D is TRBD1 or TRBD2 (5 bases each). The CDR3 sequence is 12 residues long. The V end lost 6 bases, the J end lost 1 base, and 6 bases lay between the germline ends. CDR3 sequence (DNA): TGTGCCAGCAGGGGACCCCAAGAGACCCAGTACTTC. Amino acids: CASRGPQETQYF.

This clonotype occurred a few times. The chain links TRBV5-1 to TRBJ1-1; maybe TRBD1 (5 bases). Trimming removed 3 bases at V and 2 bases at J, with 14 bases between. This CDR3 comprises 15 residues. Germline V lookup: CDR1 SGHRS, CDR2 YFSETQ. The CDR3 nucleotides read TGCGCCAGCAGCTCTGGGGCCTTTTCAAACACTGAAGCTTTCTTT. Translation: CASSSGAFSNTEAFF.

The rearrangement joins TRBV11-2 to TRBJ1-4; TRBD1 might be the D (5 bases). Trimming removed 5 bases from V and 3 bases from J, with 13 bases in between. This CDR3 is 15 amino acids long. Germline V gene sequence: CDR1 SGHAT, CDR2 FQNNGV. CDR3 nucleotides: TGTGCCAGCAGCCCCTCGACAGTGCCTAATGAAAAACTGTTTTTT. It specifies CASSPSTVPNEKLFF.